This TCR beta chain came from a study of regulatory T cells in long-lasting Graves disease. Study overall: Persistent cases took antithyroid drugs over 5 years and stayed TSH receptor antibody positive.

On this clonotype itself: Antigen: not known.

CDR1 is GTSNPN, CDR2 SVGIG, per germline (reference sequence). CDR3 length: 17 residues. The V segment lost 2 bases and the J segment 4 bases; nucleotides outside the gene matches: 11. Construction of TCR beta libraries relied on iRepertoire HTBI primers and on Arm-PCR targeting CDR3 regions. TCRdb used MiXCR to reprocess the multiplex PCR reads, holding one entry per CDR3 protein. The sample contains about 460,000 distinct CDR3 sequences, 22% of which appear only once. Time point noted: persistent/refractory GD, antithyroid drugs over 5 years with positive TRAb. Generation of the TCR library employed RNA extracted from PBMCs. Study-wide results and caveats: Among samples with persistent disease, TRBV28, TRBJ1-2 and TRBJ2-5 were favored. Persistent Graves' patients had lower TCR diversity than newly diagnosed ones.

The specimen comprised peripheral blood mononuclear cells (PBMCs), sampled when the disease was refractory, from a patient treated with antithyroid drugs. This clonotype was sampled from a female donor with Graves disease. This chain links TRBV30 with TRBJ1-6, with 7 bases lining up with TRBD1. Here the CDR3 reads CAWSLPPGGGYNSPLHF. In nucleotides, the CDR3 is TGTGCCTGGAGTTTACCTCCAGGGGGAGGGTATAATTCACCCCTCCACTTT.